These 6 T cell receptor beta chains share one sample of origin, sequenced in a study of T cells in Graves' hyperthyroidism and ophthalmopathy (dated by TCRdb to between 2018 and 2020). The library was generated by multiplex PCR. Instrument used: Illumina HiSeq 2000. Amplification of TCR beta CDR3 regions was carried out from RNA transcripts. A first-round RT-PCR of the TCR CDR3 used the HTBI primer set with the Qiagen OneStep RT-PCR kit. The public reads were reprocessed in TCRdb via fastp at Q25 and MiXCR, keeping in-frame beta chains. Each record represents a unique CDR3 protein, reported with the most common genes and DNA among its rows. The sample records a few hundred thousand distinct CDR3 sequences, about 13% of which are singletons. The leading ten clones occupy 9.2% of the sample. Material for sequencing was blood. These receptors were obtained from a woman under 30 with Graves' hyperthyroidism.

At least ten counts were recorded for this clonotype. The chain has TRBV6-2 or TRBV6-3 and TRBJ2-1, with TRBD2 identical over 9 bases. Per germline, CDR1 MNHEY and CDR2 SVGEGT. The junction had 24 bases not matched to a gene; V was cut back by 3 bases and J by 0 bases. CDR3 length: 23 residues. CDR3 DNA sequence: TGTGCCAGCAGTTATCGGGCTAGCGGGATGGCCCCTCTCCTGATAAGCTCCTACAATGAGCAGTTCTTC. Translation gives CASSYRASGMAPLLISSYNEQFF.

This clonotype was seen ten or more times. The V gene is TRBV14, the J gene TRBJ2-3; D unclear. CDR1 and CDR2 from the germline V gene are SGHDN and FVKESK. This CDR3 is built from 13 residues. V lost 3 bases and J lost 0, with 4 bases in between. The CDR3 loop reads CASSHVSTDTQYF. CDR3 coding DNA: TGTGCCAGCAGCCATGTCAGCACAGATACGCAGTATTTT.

This clonotype was detected many times. The V and J genes are TRBV30 and TRBJ2-1; D ambiguous. There are 12 residues in the CDR3. The germline CDR1 and CDR2 sequences are GTSNPN and SVGIG (reference sequence). The V end was cut by 0 bases, the J end by 6 bases, with 6 bases between. The CDR3 bases are TGTGCCTGGAGTGTAACCCCCAATGAGCAGTTCTTC. It encodes CAWSVTPNEQFF.

Only a few counts were recorded for this clonotype. The chain recombines TRBV20-1 with TRBJ2-5; the match to TRBD1 covers 8 bases. CDR3 length: 12 residues. The germline V gene encodes CDR1 DFQATT and CDR2 SNEGSKA (reference sequence). J was trimmed by 5 bases and V by 7 bases; bases with no gene match: 6. The CDR3 DNA follows: TGCAGTGTCCGACAGGGGTTGGAGACCCAGTACTTC. Translated: CSVRQGLETQYF.

The chain combines TRBV5-1 with TRBJ2-1, with 7 positions matching TRBD1. The CDR3 loop spans 15 amino acids. Germline CDR1 and CDR2: SGHRS and YFSETQ. V shed 3 bases and J 5 bases; nucleotides not matched to a gene: 8. Here the CDR3 reads CASSSRDRPNNEQFF. The CDR3 bases are TGCGCCAGCAGCTCCCGGGACAGACCTAACAATGAGCAGTTCTTC. Full variable domain (missing parts from reference TRBV5-1 and TRBJ2-1): KAGVTQTPRYLIKTRGQQVTLSCSPISGHRSVSWYQQTPGQGLQFLFEYFSETQRNKGNFPGRFSGRQFSNSRSEMNVSTLELGDSALYLCASSSRDRPNNEQFFGPGTRLTVL.

This clonotype was detected ten times or more. This sequence joins TRBV3-1 and TRBJ2-1; TRBD2 aligns across 8 bases. Per germline, CDR1 LGHDT and CDR2 YNNKEL (reference sequence). This CDR3 has 15 residues. The V and J ends lost 4 bases and 5 bases, in that order; junction bases with no gene match: 7. CDR3 coding DNA: TGTGCCAGCAGCCTCCTAGCGGGTGCTAACAATGAGCAGTTCTTC. This codes for CASSLLAGANNEQFF.